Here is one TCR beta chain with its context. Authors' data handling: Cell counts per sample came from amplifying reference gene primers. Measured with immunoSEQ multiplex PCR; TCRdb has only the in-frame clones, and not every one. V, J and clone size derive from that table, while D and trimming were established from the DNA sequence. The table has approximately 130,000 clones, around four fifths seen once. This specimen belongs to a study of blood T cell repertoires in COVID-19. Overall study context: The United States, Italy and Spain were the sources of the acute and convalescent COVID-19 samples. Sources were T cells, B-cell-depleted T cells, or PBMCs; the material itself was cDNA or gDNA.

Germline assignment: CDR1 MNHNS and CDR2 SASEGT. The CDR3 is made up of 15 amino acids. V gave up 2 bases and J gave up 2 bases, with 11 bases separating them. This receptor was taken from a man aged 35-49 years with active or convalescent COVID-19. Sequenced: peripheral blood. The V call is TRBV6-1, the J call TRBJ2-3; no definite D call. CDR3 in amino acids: CASSEIWAPTDTQYF. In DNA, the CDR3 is TGTGCCAGCAGTGAAATCTGGGCCCCCACAGATACGCAGTATTTT.